The 10 T cell receptor beta chains below come from one sample, sequenced in a study of blood T cell repertoires in COVID-19. Data came from immunoSEQ multiplex PCR; TCRdb stores just in-frame clones and leaves some out. Of under 300,000 clones in the sample, roughly 80% are singletons; the top ten hold around 3.4%. The specimen sequenced was peripheral blood. Every receptor here comes from a woman between 18 and 29 years old with acute or convalescent COVID-19.

V gene TRBV6-2 or TRBV6-3 combines with J gene TRBJ2-2; D may be TRBD2 (6 bases). Per germline, CDR1 MNHEY and CDR2 SVGEGT. The CDR3 spans 13 residues. V was pared by 6 bases and J by 6 bases, with 11 bases between. CDR3: CASSGSLAGELFF. In nucleotides, the CDR3 is TGTGCCAGCAGCGGGAGTTTGGCCGGGGAGCTGTTTTTT.

The genes are TRBV15 and TRBJ1-4; TRBD1 aligns across 8 bases. Per germline, CDR1 LNHNV and CDR2 YYDKDF (reference sequence). J was trimmed by 6 bases and V by 1 base; bases with no gene match: 10. The CDR3 runs to 17 residues. In nucleotides, the CDR3 is TGTGCCACCAGCAGAGGTAATACCGGGACAGGACATGAAAAACTGTTTTTT. It is translated as CATSRGNTGTGHEKLFF.

This chain links TRBV13 with TRBJ2-3, with TRBD2 identical over 7 bases. Trimming took 2 bases from V and 0 from J; bases not matched to a gene: 5. Germline V gene sequence: CDR1 PRHDT, CDR2 FYEKMQ (reference sequence). The CDR3 extends over 16 amino acids. Written as DNA, the CDR3 is TGTGCCAGCAGCTTAAGCGGGACTAAAAGCACAGATACGCAGTATTTT. Protein product: CASSLSGTKSTDTQYF.

DNA of the CDR3: TGTGCCAGCAGCGTAACGGGGAACGATCAGCCCCAGCATTTT. Protein: CASSVTGNDQPQHF. V and J are TRBV9 and TRBJ1-5; D unresolved. This CDR3 is 14 amino acids long. The germline gives CDR1 SGDLS, CDR2 YYNGEE. Trimming stripped 1 base from V and 5 bases from J, with 10 bases between.

This sequence joins TRBV24-1 and TRBJ2-3; TRBD2 matches 7 bases. Germline V gives CDR1 KGHDR, CDR2 SFDVKD. The CDR3 loop spans 13 amino acids. Losses at the gene ends were 6 bases for V and 2 bases for J; bases not matched to a gene: 1. The CDR3 here is CATSLADTDTQYF. The DNA for the CDR3 is TGTGCCACCAGTCTAGCGGACACAGATACGCAGTATTTT.

This clone showed up just a few times. The chain links TRBV19 to TRBJ2-7, with 13 bases matching TRBD2. Trimming cost V 3 bases and J 2 bases; bases outside gene matches: 10. This CDR3 contains 18 residues. In germline, CDR1 is LNHDA, CDR2 SQIVND (reference sequence). The CDR3 DNA follows: TGTGCCAGTAGTATCGGGGGACTAGCGGGGTCCTACCCCTACGAGCAGTACTTC. This codes for CASSIGGLAGSYPYEQYF.

The chain has TRBV6-2 or TRBV6-3 and TRBJ1-5; D not resolved. Germline CDR1 reads MNHEY; CDR2 reads SVGEGT. This CDR3 spans 14 amino acids. V was cut by 2 bases and J by 3 bases, with 8 bases left in between. DNA of the CDR3: TGTGCCAGCAGTTACCAGGAGGTCAATCAGCCCCAGCATTTT. Protein product: CASSYQEVNQPQHF.

The V call is TRBV4-3, the J call TRBJ2-1; TRBD2 matches 13 bases. The germline CDR1 and CDR2 sequences are LGHNA and YSLEER. V shed 4 bases, J shed 2 bases, and the junction held 5 bases outside the gene matches. CDR3 length equals 17 residues. Here the CDR3 reads CASSPEGTSGTYNEQFF. CDR3 coding DNA: TGCGCCAGCAGCCCGGAAGGGACTAGCGGGACCTACAATGAGCAGTTCTTC.

This chain uses TRBV30 with TRBJ1-2; 7 bases agree with TRBD1. The germline V gene has CDR1 GTSNPN and CDR2 SVGIG (reference sequence). After removal of 0 bases from V and 1 base from J, the junction contained 11 bases not matched to a gene. The CDR3 runs 17 residues. The CDR3 DNA follows: TGTGCCTGGAGTGTACAACGGACCCCAGGGGGTAACTATGGCTACACCTTC. Protein: CAWSVQRTPGGNYGYTF.

The chain links TRBV27 to TRBJ2-1; a weak D match, TRBD2 (6 bases). This CDR3 is built from 14 residues. Germline V gene data show CDR1 as MNHEY and CDR2 as SMNVEV (reference sequence). V was pared by 10 bases and J by 3 bases, with 16 bases between. This CDR3 reads CATSLARNYNEQFF. The CDR3 bases are TGTGCCACCAGCCTAGCGCGAAACTACAATGAGCAGTTCTTC.